Each of the 19 T cell receptor beta chains below was sequenced from the same sample in a study of OX40 agonist ivuxolimab in advanced cancers. The table came from immunoSEQ multiplex PCR; TCRdb's copy has only in-frame clones and leaves some out. The sample consists of about 18,000 clones, about 86% of them appearing once. Sequenced material: CD4+ or CD8+ T cells sorted from blood, taken in a trial of the OX40 agonist ivuxolimab. These receptors were taken from an adult with an advanced solid tumor such as melanoma, head and neck, liver or kidney cancer.

The genes are TRBV6-1 and TRBJ2-7; possibly TRBD2 for D (6 bases). This CDR3 contains 13 residues. Looked up from germline, CDR1 is MNHNS and CDR2 is SASEGT. The ends were cut back, 6 bases at V and 0 bases at J, with 9 bases in the middle. The CDR3 reads CASREGLSYEQYF. CDR3 nucleotides: TGTGCCAGCAGGGAGGGGCTCTCCTACGAGCAGTACTTC.

The chain links TRBV5-3 to TRBJ1-5; 8 nucleotides align to TRBD1. TRBV5-3 is an ORF for which the function is uncertain. This CDR3 spans 16 amino acids. J was trimmed by 2 bases and V by 9 bases; bases with no gene match: 13. The CDR3 sequence: CATRPSGQGGNQPQHF. CDR3 in DNA: TGTGCCACCAGGCCCTCCGGACAGGGTGGCAATCAGCCCCAGCATTTT.

Of note for this clone: Germline is not matched at one junction end, which may reflect a read error. The chain joins TRBV4-1 to TRBJ1-5, with D unresolved. CDR3 length: 14 residues. The germline V gene has CDR1 MGHRA and CDR2 YSYEKL. The CDR3 protein is CASSQEFANQPQHF. CDR3 DNA: TGTGCCAGCAGCCAAGAATTCGCCAATCAGCCCCAGCATTTT.

The genes are TRBV29-1 and TRBJ1-5; D is possibly TRBD1 (5 bases). Germline loops: CDR1 SQVTM, CDR2 ANQGSEA. The CDR3 has 15 residues. V was trimmed by 5 bases and J by 3 bases, leaving 17 bases between them. Here the CDR3 DNA reads TGCAGCGTTACTGTGCTGGGGGGATCCAATCAGCCCCAGCATTTT. It translates to CSVTVLGGSNQPQHF.

This rearrangement joins TRBV28 to TRBJ2-5; 9 bases match TRBD2. V gave up 2 bases and J gave up 3 bases; unmatched junction bases: 7. Germline assignment: CDR1 MDHEN and CDR2 SYDVKM. The CDR3 sequence is 16 residues long. This chain's CDR3 is CASSLADSGGKETQYF. The CDR3 DNA sequence: TGTGCCAGCAGTTTAGCTGATAGCGGGGGCAAAGAGACCCAGTACTTC.

This clone showed up just once. The V gene is TRBV29-1, the J gene TRBJ1-2, with D perhaps TRBD1 (6 bases). Germline lookup yields CDR1 SQVTM and CDR2 ANQGSEA. The CDR3 is made up of 14 amino acids. V lost 0 bases and J 4 bases, leaving 12 bases between the germline ends. Here the CDR3 DNA reads TGCAGCGTTGAAGACGCACAGGGCGGCTATGGCTACACCTTC. Protein: CSVEDAQGGYGYTF.

This clone has a single count. The V gene is TRBV4-1, the J gene TRBJ2-7, with TRBD1 identical over 9 bases. Germline CDR1 is MGHRA and CDR2 is YSYEKL. V dropped 1 base and J dropped 5; count of bases not matched to a gene: 3. The CDR3 runs 14 residues. CDR3 coding DNA: TGCGCCAGCAGCCAAGGGACAGGGGATGACGAGCAGTACTTC. It specifies CASSQGTGDDEQYF.

J is TRBJ2-2 and V is TRBV5-1; the match to TRBD1 covers 7 bases. In germline, CDR1 is SGHRS, CDR2 YFSETQ. The trim removed 2 bases at V and 5 bases at J, leaving 6 bases unmatched. The CDR3 is made up of 15 amino acids. DNA of the CDR3: TGCGCCAGCAGCTTTTATACAGGGGTGACCGGGGAGCTGTTTTTT. Protein: CASSFYTGVTGELFF.

The chain joins TRBV10-3 to TRBJ1-1, with TRBD1 matching 9 bases. V trimming: 6 bases; J trimming: 0 bases; junction bases outside the gene matches: 5. The CDR3 is 15 amino acids. In germline, CDR1 is ENHRY, CDR2 SYGVKD. DNA of the CDR3: TGTGCCATCAGGGGACAGGGCAACCTGAACACTGAAGCTTTCTTT. Amino acids: CAIRGQGNLNTEAFF.

This sequence joins TRBV10-3 and TRBJ2-7; D tentatively fits TRBD1 or TRBD2 (6 bases each). Per germline, CDR1 ENHRY and CDR2 SYGVKD. The CDR3 spans 13 residues. With 6 bases removed from V and 2 bases from J, the gap between germline ends came to 11 bases. The CDR3 region is CAIRRDTTYEQYF. CDR3 bases: TGTGCCATCAGGCGGGACACCACCTACGAGCAGTACTTC.

This chain uses TRBV7-3 with TRBJ2-3, with D perhaps TRBD2 (7 bases). The V gene's germline CDR1 is SGHTA and CDR2 FQGTGA. This CDR3 has 15 amino acids. Trimming shortened V by 4 bases and J by 3 bases, and 14 bases separated the two germline ends. CDR3 protein: CASSSLGGPTDTQYF. Written as DNA, the CDR3 is TGTGCCAGCAGCTCCCTCGGGGGGCCGACAGATACGCAGTATTTT. Full variable domain (missing parts from reference TRBV7-3 and TRBJ2-3): GAGVSQTPSNKVTEKGKYVELRCDPISGHTALYWYRQSLGQGPEFLIYFQGTGAADDSGLPNDRFFAVRPEGSVSTLKIQRTERGDSAVYLCASSSLGGPTDTQYFGPGTRLTVL.

Only one count was recorded for this clone. This chain uses TRBV7-2 with TRBJ2-7, with TRBD2 matching over 8 bases. Germline V gene lookup returns CDR1 SGHTA and CDR2 FQGNSA. CDR3 length equals 16 residues. J lost 8 bases, V lost 5 bases, and 17 bases had no gene match. DNA for the CDR3: TGTGCCAGCAGCCCCGGGGGTAGCGGGGTCTACGAGAAGCAGTACTTC. Protein product: CASSPGGSGVYEKQYF.

The genes are TRBV28 and TRBJ2-1, with 14 nucleotides matching TRBD2. Germline CDR1 reads MDHEN; CDR2 reads SYDVKM. This CDR3 is 17 amino acids long. J gave up 12 bases and V 3 bases, and 13 bases lay outside the gene matches. CDR3 loop: CASSFSSGTSGGPGQFF. CDR3 DNA sequence: TGTGCCAGCAGTTTTTCTTCCGGGACTAGCGGGGGCCCGGGGCAGTTCTTC.

This clone was detected only once. The chain carries TRBV6-6 and TRBJ2-7, with D tentatively TRBD1 or TRBD2 (5 bases each). This CDR3 has 16 residues. Trimming shortened V by 4 bases and J by 1 base, and 17 bases separated the two germline ends. Germline assignment: CDR1 MNHNY and CDR2 SVGAGI (reference sequence). The CDR3 reads CASSLNRDGISYEQYF. The CDR3 DNA is TGTGCCAGCAGTTTAAACCGGGACGGAATTTCCTACGAGCAGTACTTC.

This chain's CDR3 is CASSEEAVTGGYAGELFF. The CDR3 nucleotides are TGTGCCAGCAGTGAAGAGGCGGTGACAGGGGGCTACGCCGGGGAGCTGTTTTTT. The chain recombines TRBV6-1 with TRBJ2-2, with 10 positions matching TRBD1. The CDR3 sequence is 18 residues long. V lost 1 base and J lost 6; bases outside the gene matches: 11. The germline V gene encodes CDR1 MNHNS and CDR2 SASEGT.

The chain combines TRBV7-9 with TRBJ2-2; no firm D call. V dropped 3 bases and J dropped 4 bases, with 6 bases sitting between them. The germline gives CDR1 SEHNR, CDR2 FQNEAQ (reference sequence). The CDR3 is made up of 13 amino acids. The CDR3 is CASSFRTTGELFF. The DNA for the CDR3 is TGTGCCAGCAGCTTTAGGACCACCGGGGAGCTGTTTTTT. Combining the CDR3 with reference TRBV7-9 and TRBJ2-2 gives the whole variable domain DTGVSQNPRHKITKRGQNVTFRCDPISEHNRLYWYRQTLGQGPEFLTYFQNEAQLEKSRLLSDRFSAERPKGSFSTLEIQRTEQGDSAMYLCASSFRTTGELFFGEGSRLTVL.

This chain uses TRBV9 with TRBJ1-2; 9 positions agree with TRBD1. The V gene's germline CDR1 is SGDLS and CDR2 YYNGEE. V shed 4 bases and J 2 bases; nucleotides not matched to a gene: 6. CDR3 size: 15 residues. The DNA of the CDR3 is TGTGCCAGCAGCCTCACCACAGGGGGCAACTATGGCTACACCTTC. It specifies CASSLTTGGNYGYTF.

The chain is built from TRBV6-5 and TRBJ2-6; no clear D gene. Germline CDR1 reads MNHEY; CDR2 reads SVGAGI. This CDR3 is 14 amino acids long. V was clipped by 8 bases and J by 4 bases, with 12 bases between them. CDR3 amino acids: CASESGRGANVLTF. The CDR3 DNA sequence: TGTGCCAGCGAGTCTGGGCGGGGGGCCAACGTCCTGACTTTC.

The chain carries TRBV6-5 and TRBJ2-3; D is ambiguous. Germline-derived CDR1 and CDR2 are MNHEY and SVGAGI. V was cut by 2 bases and J by 7 bases, with 4 bases left in between. The CDR3 has 11 amino acids. This chain's CDR3 is CASSYRNTQYF. Here the CDR3 DNA reads TGTGCCAGCAGTTACAGGAATACGCAGTATTTT.